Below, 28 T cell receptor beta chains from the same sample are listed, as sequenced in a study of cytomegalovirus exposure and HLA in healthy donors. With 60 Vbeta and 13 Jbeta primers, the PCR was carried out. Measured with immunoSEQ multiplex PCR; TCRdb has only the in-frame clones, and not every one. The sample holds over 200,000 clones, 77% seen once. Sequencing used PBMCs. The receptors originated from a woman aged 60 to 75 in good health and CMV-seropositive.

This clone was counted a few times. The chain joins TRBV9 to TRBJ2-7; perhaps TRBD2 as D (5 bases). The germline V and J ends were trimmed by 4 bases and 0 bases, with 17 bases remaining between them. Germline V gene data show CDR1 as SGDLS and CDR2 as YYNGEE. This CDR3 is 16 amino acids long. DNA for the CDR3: TGTGCCAGCAGCCGCCAGGCAGCGGATAGCTCCTACGAGCAGTACTTC. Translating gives CASSRQAADSSYEQYF.

The CDR3 DNA reads TGCGCCAGCAGCTCTAGCGGGAGCGGGCTCGAGCAGTACTTC. This sequence encodes CASSSSGSGLEQYF. The genes are TRBV5-1 and TRBJ2-7; 10 nucleotides align to TRBD2. The CDR3 runs to 14 residues. Trimming removed 3 bases from V and 6 bases from J; junction bases left unmatched: 6. Germline V gene sequence: CDR1 SGHRS, CDR2 YFSETQ.

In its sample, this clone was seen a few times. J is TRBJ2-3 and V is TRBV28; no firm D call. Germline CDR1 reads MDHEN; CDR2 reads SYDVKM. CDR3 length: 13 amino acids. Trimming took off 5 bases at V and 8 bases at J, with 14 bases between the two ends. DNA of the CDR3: TGTGCCAGCAGTCCGAGCGCCCGAATTACGCAGTATTTT. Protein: CASSPSARITQYF.

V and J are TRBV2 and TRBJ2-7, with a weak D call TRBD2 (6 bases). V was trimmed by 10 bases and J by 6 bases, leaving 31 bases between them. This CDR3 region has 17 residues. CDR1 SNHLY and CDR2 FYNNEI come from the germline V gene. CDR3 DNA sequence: TGTGCCATCTTTCCCGGTGGAGGGCCCACTACCGGGTCCGAGCAGTACTTC. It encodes CAIFPGGGPTTGSEQYF.

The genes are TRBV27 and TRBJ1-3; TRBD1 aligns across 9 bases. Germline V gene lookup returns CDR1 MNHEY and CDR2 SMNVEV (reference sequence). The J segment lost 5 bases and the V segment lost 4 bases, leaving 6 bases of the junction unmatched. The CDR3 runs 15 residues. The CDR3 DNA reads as TGTGCCAGCAGTTGGAGCGGACAGGGGAGAAACACCATATATTTT. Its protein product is CASSWSGQGRNTIYF.

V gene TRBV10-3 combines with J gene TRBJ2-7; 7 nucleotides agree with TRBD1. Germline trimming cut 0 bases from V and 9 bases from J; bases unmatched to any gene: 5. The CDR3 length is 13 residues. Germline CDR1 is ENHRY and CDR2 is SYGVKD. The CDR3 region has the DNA TGTGCCATCAGTGAGTCTAAGGGGGCGCGGCAGTACTTC. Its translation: CAISESKGARQYF.

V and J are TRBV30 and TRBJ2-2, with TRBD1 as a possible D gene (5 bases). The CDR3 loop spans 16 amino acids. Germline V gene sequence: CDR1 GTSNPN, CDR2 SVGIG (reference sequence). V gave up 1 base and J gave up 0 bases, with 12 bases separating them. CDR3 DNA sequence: TGTGCCTGGAGTGAAGGGGTCACGACGAACACCGGGGAGCTGTTTTTT. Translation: CAWSEGVTTNTGELFF. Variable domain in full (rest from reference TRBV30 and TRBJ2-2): SQTIHQWPATLVQPVGSPLSLECTVEGTSNPNLYWYRQAAGRGLQLLFYSVGIGQISSEVPQNLSASRPQDRQFILSSKKLLLSDSGFYLCAWSEGVTTNTGELFFGEGSRLTVL.

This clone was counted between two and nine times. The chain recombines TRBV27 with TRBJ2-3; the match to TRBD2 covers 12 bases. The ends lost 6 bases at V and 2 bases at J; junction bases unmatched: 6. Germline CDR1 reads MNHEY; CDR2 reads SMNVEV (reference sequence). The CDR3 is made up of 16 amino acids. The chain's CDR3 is CASSSRLAGVTDTQYF. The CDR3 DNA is TGTGCCAGCAGCTCCAGACTAGCGGGAGTCACAGATACGCAGTATTTT.

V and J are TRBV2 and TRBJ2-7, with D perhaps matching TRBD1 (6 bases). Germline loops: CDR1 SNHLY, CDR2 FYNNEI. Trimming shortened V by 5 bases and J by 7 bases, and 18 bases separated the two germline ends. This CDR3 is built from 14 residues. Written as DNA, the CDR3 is TGTGCCAGCAGTTTCTCCGGGACACCTCCAGAGCAGTACTTC. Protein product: CASSFSGTPPEQYF. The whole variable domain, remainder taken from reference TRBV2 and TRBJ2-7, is EPEVTQTPSHQVTQMGQEVILRCVPISNHLYFYWYRQILGQKVEFLVSFYNNEISEKSEIFDDQFSVERPDGSNFTLKIRSTKLEDSAMYFCASSFSGTPPEQYFGPGTRLTVT.

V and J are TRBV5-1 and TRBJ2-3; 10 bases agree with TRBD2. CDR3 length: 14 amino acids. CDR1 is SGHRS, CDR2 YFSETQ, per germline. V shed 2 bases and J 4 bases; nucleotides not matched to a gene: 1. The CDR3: CASSFGTSADTQYF. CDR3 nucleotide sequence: TGCGCCAGCAGCTTCGGGACTAGCGCAGATACGCAGTATTTT. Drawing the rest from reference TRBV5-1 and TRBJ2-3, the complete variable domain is KAGVTQTPRYLIKTRGQQVTLSCSPISGHRSVSWYQQTPGQGLQFLFEYFSETQRNKGNFPGRFSGRQFSNSRSEMNVSTLELGDSALYLCASSFGTSADTQYFGPGTRLTVL.

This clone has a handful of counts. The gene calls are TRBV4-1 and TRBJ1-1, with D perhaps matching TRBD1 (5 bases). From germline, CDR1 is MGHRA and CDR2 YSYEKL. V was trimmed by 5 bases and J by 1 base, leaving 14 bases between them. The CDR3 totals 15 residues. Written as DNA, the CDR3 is TGCGCCAGCAGCGACCAACAGGTCCCGAACACTGAAGCTTTCTTT. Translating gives CASSDQQVPNTEAFF.

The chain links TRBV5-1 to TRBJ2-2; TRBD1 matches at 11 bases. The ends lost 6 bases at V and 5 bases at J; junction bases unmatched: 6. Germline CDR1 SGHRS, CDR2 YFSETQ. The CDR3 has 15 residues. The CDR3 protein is CASTPGDRGTGELFF. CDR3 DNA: TGCGCCAGCACTCCTGGGGACAGGGGGACCGGGGAGCTGTTTTTT.

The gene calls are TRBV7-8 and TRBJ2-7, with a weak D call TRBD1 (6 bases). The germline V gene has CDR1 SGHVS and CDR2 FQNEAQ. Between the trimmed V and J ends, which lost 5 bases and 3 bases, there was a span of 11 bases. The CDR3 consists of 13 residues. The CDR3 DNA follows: TGTGCCAGCAGCGCCGGACAGAACTACGAGCAGTACTTC. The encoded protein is CASSAGQNYEQYF.

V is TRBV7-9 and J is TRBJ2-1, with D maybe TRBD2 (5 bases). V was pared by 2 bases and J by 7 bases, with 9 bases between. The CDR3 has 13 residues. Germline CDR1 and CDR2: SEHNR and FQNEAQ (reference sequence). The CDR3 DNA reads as TGTGCCAGCAGCTTAAGACTATCAAATGAGCAGTTCTTC. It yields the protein CASSLRLSNEQFF.

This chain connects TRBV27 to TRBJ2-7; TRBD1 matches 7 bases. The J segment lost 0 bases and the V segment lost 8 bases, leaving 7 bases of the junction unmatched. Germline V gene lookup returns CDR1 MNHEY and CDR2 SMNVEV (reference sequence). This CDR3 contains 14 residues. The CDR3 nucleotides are TGTGCCAGCGGACCTGACAGGGACTCCTACGAGCAGTACTTC. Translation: CASGPDRDSYEQYF.

This chain's CDR3 is CAISEPGTARSYEQYF. For the CDR3, the DNA is TGTGCCATCAGTGAGCCAGGGACAGCGAGATCCTACGAGCAGTACTTC. The chain links TRBV10-3 to TRBJ2-7; 7 nucleotides match TRBD1. This CDR3 has 16 amino acids. J lost 1 base, V lost 2 bases, and 8 bases had no gene match. CDR1 is ENHRY and CDR2 is SYGVKD in the germline V gene.

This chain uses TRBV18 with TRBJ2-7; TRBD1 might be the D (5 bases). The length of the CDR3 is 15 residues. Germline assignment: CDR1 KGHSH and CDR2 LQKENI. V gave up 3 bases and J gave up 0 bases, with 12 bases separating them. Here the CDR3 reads CASSPMTAYSYEQYF. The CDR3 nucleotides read TGTGCCAGCTCACCGATGACAGCCTACTCCTACGAGCAGTACTTC.

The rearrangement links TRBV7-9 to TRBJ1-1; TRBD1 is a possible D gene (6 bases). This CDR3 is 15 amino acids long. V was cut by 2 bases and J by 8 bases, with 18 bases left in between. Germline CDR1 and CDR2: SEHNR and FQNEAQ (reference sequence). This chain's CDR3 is CASSLSGIPTGEAFF. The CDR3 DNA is TGTGCCAGCAGCTTATCGGGCATCCCGACAGGAGAAGCTTTCTTT.

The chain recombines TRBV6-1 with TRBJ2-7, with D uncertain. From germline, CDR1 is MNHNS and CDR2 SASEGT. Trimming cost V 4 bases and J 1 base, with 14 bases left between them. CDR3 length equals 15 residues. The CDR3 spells CASSVFGEPSYEQYF. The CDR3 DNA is TGTGCCAGCAGTGTTTTTGGAGAACCGTCCTACGAGCAGTACTTC.

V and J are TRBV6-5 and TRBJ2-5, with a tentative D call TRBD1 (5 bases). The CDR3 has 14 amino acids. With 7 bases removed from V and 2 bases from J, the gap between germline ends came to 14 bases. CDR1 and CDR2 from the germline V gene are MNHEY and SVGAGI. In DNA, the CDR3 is TGTGCCAGCACCCCGGGTGGACATCAAGAGACCCAGTACTTC. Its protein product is CASTPGGHQETQYF.

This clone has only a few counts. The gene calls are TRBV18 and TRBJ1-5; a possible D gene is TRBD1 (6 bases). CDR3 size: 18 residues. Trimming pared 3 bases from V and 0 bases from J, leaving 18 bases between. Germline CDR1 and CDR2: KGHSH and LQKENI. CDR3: CASSPPQTGPTSNQPQHF. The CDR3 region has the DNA TGTGCCAGCTCACCCCCCCAGACAGGACCTACTAGCAATCAGCCCCAGCATTTT.

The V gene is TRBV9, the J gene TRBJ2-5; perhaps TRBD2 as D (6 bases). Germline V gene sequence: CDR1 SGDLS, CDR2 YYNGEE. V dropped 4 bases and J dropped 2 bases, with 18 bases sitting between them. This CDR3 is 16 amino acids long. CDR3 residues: CASSPGGNVGQETQYF. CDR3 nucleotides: TGTGCCAGCAGCCCCGGGGGAAATGTTGGGCAAGAGACCCAGTACTTC.

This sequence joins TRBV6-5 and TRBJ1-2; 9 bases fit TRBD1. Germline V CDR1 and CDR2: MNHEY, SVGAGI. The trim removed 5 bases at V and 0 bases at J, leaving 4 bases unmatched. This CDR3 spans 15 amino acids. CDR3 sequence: CASSPGTGPNYGYTF. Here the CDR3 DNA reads TGTGCCAGCAGTCCCGGGACAGGGCCTAACTATGGCTACACCTTC.

In nucleotides, the CDR3 is TGCAGCGTTTTGGGCGGGAGGGCCTCCATGTACGAGCAGTACTTC. Translated: CSVLGGRASMYEQYF. The gene calls are TRBV29-1 and TRBJ2-7; 9 bases align to TRBD2. Losses at the gene ends were 5 bases for V and 4 bases for J; bases not matched to a gene: 12. CDR1 is SQVTM, CDR2 ANQGSEA, per germline. CDR3 length: 15 residues.

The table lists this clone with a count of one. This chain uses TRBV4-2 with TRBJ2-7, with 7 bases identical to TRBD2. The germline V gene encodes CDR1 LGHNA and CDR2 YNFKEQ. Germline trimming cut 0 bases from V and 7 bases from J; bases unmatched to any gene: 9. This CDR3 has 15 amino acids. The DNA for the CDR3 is TGTGCCAGCAGCCAAGAGCTAGCGGCTCCCCTAGAGCAGTACTTC. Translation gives CASSQELAAPLEQYF.

CDR3 in amino acids: CASSTPNTEAFF. For the CDR3, the DNA is TGCGCCAGCAGTACACCCAACACTGAAGCTTTCTTT. The chain links TRBV5-1 to TRBJ1-1, with D unclear. The CDR3 loop spans 12 amino acids. Germline assignment: CDR1 SGHRS and CDR2 YFSETQ. The V end lost 5 bases, the J end lost 2 bases, and 7 bases lay between the germline ends.

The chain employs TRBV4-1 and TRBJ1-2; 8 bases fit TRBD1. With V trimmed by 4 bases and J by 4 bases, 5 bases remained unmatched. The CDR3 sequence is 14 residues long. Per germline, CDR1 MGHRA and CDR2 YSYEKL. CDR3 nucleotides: TGCGCCAGCAGCCCTGGGACAGGTGGCTATGGCTACACCTTC. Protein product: CASSPGTGGYGYTF.

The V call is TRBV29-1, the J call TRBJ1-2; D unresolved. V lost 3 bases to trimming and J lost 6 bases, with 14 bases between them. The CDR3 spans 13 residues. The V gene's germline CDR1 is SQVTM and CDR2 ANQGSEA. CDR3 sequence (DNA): TGCAGCGTTGACCCGCCGGTTTCGCATGGCTACACCTTC. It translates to CSVDPPVSHGYTF. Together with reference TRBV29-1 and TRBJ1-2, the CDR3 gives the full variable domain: SAVISQKPSRDICQRGTSLTIQCQVDSQVTMMFWYRQQPGQSLTLIATANQGSEATYESGFVIDKFPISRPNLTFSTLTVSNMSPEDSSIYLCSVDPPVSHGYTFGSGTRLTVV.